This TCR beta chain was sequenced for a study of cytomegalovirus exposure and HLA in healthy donors. About this clone itself: The antigen is not known.

Sequencing used immunoSEQ multiplex PCR; TCRdb keeps in-frame clones, though not all of them. Of over 50,000 clones in the sample, roughly 92% were seen once. The V gene's germline CDR1 is MNHEY and CDR2 SMNVEV (reference sequence). The J segment lost 2 bases and the V segment lost 3 bases, leaving 2 bases of the junction unmatched. The CDR3 length is 14 residues. These donors were members of the 120-subject validation cohort, a group separate from the roughly 670-subject first cohort. Broader study findings: Under in vitro conditions, three CMV-associated chains were confirmed as specific for CMV antigens. Cytomegalovirus association was assigned to more than 150 TCR beta chains.

The receptor's source is a man aged 18 to 30 in good health and CMV-seropositive. The rearrangement uses TRBV27 and TRBJ1-2, with 8 bases aligning to TRBD1. Specimen: PBMCs. The CDR3 region has the DNA TGTGCCAGCAGTTTCGCAGGGGGCAACTATGGCTACACCTTC. Amino acids: CASSFAGGNYGYTF.